This entry lists 2 T cell receptor beta chains sequenced from one sample in a study of a mutant IDH1 vaccine in newly diagnosed glioma (dated by TCRdb to 2020 to 2023). The antigens these receptors bind are not known. The sample's time point, from its label and the paper: week 11, during vaccination. Each vaccine dose, consisting of 300 ug of a 20-mer mutant IDH1 peptide in Montanide, was administered subcutaneously with topical imiquimod. Libraries came from the immunoSEQ multiplex PCR assay. Held by TCRdb, this immuneACCESS table contains in-frame sequences only and omits some clones. Under half of the omission traces to an unresolved V gene where checked; the cause of the rest is unknown. The sample table lists 60,000 or so clones, roughly 90% of them with a count of one. Of the sample, around 2% falls within the top ten clones. The specimen comprised PBMCs, sampled from a glioma patient whose treatment included an IDH1 peptide vaccine. These receptors were collected from a man aged 35 to 55 with glioma.

This clone was counted a single time. The chain has TRBV13 and TRBJ1-1, with TRBD1 as a possible D gene (5 bases). The length of the CDR3 is 14 residues. V was cut by 5 bases and J by 5 bases, with 15 bases left in between. Germline CDR1 and CDR2: PRHDT and FYEKMQ (reference sequence). The CDR3 protein is CASSLEGHRTEAFF. The CDR3 DNA reads as TGTGCCAGCAGCCTTGAGGGGCATAGAACTGAAGCTTTCTTT.

The chain links TRBV11-2 to TRBJ1-2; D unclear. This CDR3 comprises 14 residues. V was pared by 2 bases and J by 2 bases, with 9 bases between. Germline assignment: CDR1 SGHAT and CDR2 FQNNGV. CDR3 residues: CASSLSQENYGYTF. CDR3 in DNA: TGTGCCAGCAGCTTATCCCAGGAGAACTATGGCTACACCTTC.